The present T cell receptor beta chain was sequenced within a study of shared clonotypes between healthy human individuals. Study-level findings and limits: Large depth notwithstanding, sorted-subset sequencing proved incomplete by rarefaction. Sharing of clonotypes among donors was expected to vary with sequencing depth. In this cohort, only blood was sampled, and tissue repertoires likely differ.

Method: immunoSEQ multiplex PCR; TCRdb's copy keeps in-frame clones and lacks some. The data show about 2.1 million clones, with about 94% seen just once and 1.5% to 2% held by the top ten. The germline V gene encodes CDR1 SGDLS and CDR2 YYNGEE. The CDR3 has 16 amino acids. J gave up 6 bases and V 0 bases, and 10 bases lay outside the gene matches. The naive CD8 population came from CD45RO-negative cells selected for CCR7, without terminally differentiated effector memory CD45RA+ cells. Comment on this clone: What it binds is not known.

V gene TRBV9 combines with J gene TRBJ2-7, with 9 positions matching TRBD1. The sample comprised naive CD8+ T cells from PBMCs. This sequence originates from a man younger than 35 in good health. Some clones in this sample may be carry-over from other donors' samples. As DNA, the CDR3 is TGTGCCAGCAGCGTAGACCATACAGGGGGCCGCATCGAGCAGTACTTC. Residues: CASSVDHTGGRIEQYF.